The 26 T cell receptor beta chains reported below all come from one sample, sequenced in a study of blood T cell repertoires in COVID-19. Assay used: immunoSEQ multiplex PCR; TCRdb lists only in-frame clones, some missing. The repertoire holds 180,000 or so clones, with around 89% as singletons. The sample was peripheral blood. The receptors were gathered from a man aged 45-65 years with acute or convalescent COVID-19.

The chain recombines TRBV3-1 (or the pseudogene TRBV3-2) with TRBJ2-2; D is ambiguous. Germline loops: CDR1 LGHDT, CDR2 YNNKEL (reference sequence). Trimming took off 4 bases at V and 7 bases at J, with 19 bases between the two ends. CDR3 length: 16 residues. The CDR3 reads CASSLQYDQTGGELFF. As DNA, the CDR3 is TGTGCCAGCAGCCTACAATACGATCAGACTGGCGGGGAGCTGTTTTTT.

This chain joins TRBV28 and TRBJ2-1; a possible D gene is TRBD2 (6 bases). The CDR3 length is 15 residues. Germline V gene sequence: CDR1 MDHEN, CDR2 SYDVKM. V dropped 6 bases and J dropped 0 bases, with 12 bases sitting between them. The CDR3 DNA reads as TGTGCCAGCAGACCGGGACTCAGCTCCTACAATGAGCAGTTCTTC. It codes for CASRPGLSSYNEQFF.

This chain connects TRBV3-1 (or the pseudogene TRBV3-2) to TRBJ2-6; TRBD2 is a possible D gene (6 bases). Trimming removed 4 bases at V and 0 bases at J, with 16 bases between. Germline V lookup: CDR1 LGHDT, CDR2 YNNKEL (reference sequence). This CDR3 comprises 18 residues. The CDR3 sequence is CASSPRGATSSGANVLTF. In DNA form, the CDR3 reads TGTGCCAGCAGCCCCCGCGGGGCAACCTCCTCTGGGGCCAACGTCCTGACTTTC.

This chain uses TRBV19 with TRBJ1-1; 9 bases are a match to TRBD1. J was trimmed by 1 base and V by 3 bases; bases with no gene match: 3. Per the germline V gene, CDR1 is LNHDA and CDR2 is SQIVND (reference sequence). The CDR3 length is 15 residues. The CDR3 DNA reads TGTGCCAGTAGTATGGGACAGGGTTGGAACACTGAAGCTTTCTTT. Translating gives CASSMGQGWNTEAFF. Combining the CDR3 with reference TRBV19 and TRBJ1-1 gives the whole variable domain DGGITQSPKYLFRKEGQNVTLSCEQNLNHDAMYWYRQDPGQGLRLIYYSQIVNDFQKGDIAEGYSVSREKKESFPLTVTSAQKNPTAFYLCASSMGQGWNTEAFFGQGTRLTVV.

The chain carries TRBV2 and TRBJ2-5; 12 nucleotides line up with TRBD2. This CDR3 is built from 17 residues. J gave up 5 bases and V 2 bases, and 9 bases lay outside the gene matches. Germline CDR1 reads SNHLY; CDR2 reads FYNNEI. Here the CDR3 reads CASSEWETSGRRETQYF. The CDR3 DNA is TGTGCCAGCAGTGAATGGGAGACTAGCGGGAGACGGGAGACCCAGTACTTC.

V gene TRBV12-5 combines with J gene TRBJ2-1; the D gene is possibly TRBD1 (5 bases). In germline, CDR1 is LGHNT, CDR2 FRNRAP. This CDR3 spans 13 amino acids. The V gene lost 1 base and the J gene lost 6 bases, with 7 bases spanning the gap. CDR3 nucleotide sequence: TGTGCTAGTGGTTTGGGACAGACCAATGAGCAGTTCTTC. This encodes CASGLGQTNEQFF.

The J gene is TRBJ2-2, the V gene TRBV7-9, with a possible D match to TRBD1 (5 bases). The germline V and J ends were trimmed by 10 bases and 3 bases, with 18 bases remaining between them. The germline CDR1 and CDR2 sequences are SEHNR and FQNEAQ (reference sequence). The CDR3 has 15 residues. CDR3: CATQGGQADTGELFF. The DNA of the CDR3 is TGTGCCACCCAGGGTGGGCAGGCCGACACCGGGGAGCTGTTTTTT.

CDR3 amino acids: CASSLVLGTRIYEQYF. Here the CDR3 DNA reads TGTGCCAGCAGCTTGGTTCTGGGGACAAGAATCTACGAGCAGTACTTC. The rearrangement links TRBV11-2 to TRBJ2-7; a possible D gene is TRBD1 (6 bases). V was shortened by 3 bases and J by 3 bases, with 18 bases between the two germline ends. The CDR3 runs to 16 residues. The germline V gene has CDR1 SGHAT and CDR2 FQNNGV.

V gene TRBV5-1 combines with J gene TRBJ2-7; 11 bases agree with TRBD2. V shed 5 bases and J 4 bases; nucleotides not matched to a gene: 5. The CDR3 runs to 14 residues. Germline assignment: CDR1 SGHRS and CDR2 YFSETQ. In DNA form, the CDR3 reads TGCGCCAGCAGAATCACTAGCGGGAGTTACGAGCAGTACTTC. It is translated as CASRITSGSYEQYF.

The J gene is TRBJ2-1, the V gene TRBV19; 7 bases match TRBD1. The J segment lost 3 bases and the V segment lost 7 bases, leaving 9 bases of the junction unmatched. Germline V gene data show CDR1 as LNHDA and CDR2 as SQIVND (reference sequence). There are 15 residues in the CDR3. The CDR3 coding sequence is TGTGCCAGTACCGCGACAGGGAATATCTACAATGAGCAGTTCTTC. As protein: CASTATGNIYNEQFF.

The genes are TRBV19 and TRBJ1-5, with D possibly matching TRBD1 (6 bases). Germline V gene data show CDR1 as LNHDA and CDR2 as SQIVND (reference sequence). V was cut by 7 bases and J by 7 bases, with 20 bases left in between. The CDR3 totals 15 residues. CDR3 protein: CASKPAGHLNQPQHF. The CDR3 DNA reads as TGTGCCAGTAAACCAGCGGGACATTTGAACCAGCCCCAGCATTTT.

The chain is built from TRBV15 and TRBJ2-3; D gene uncertain. V lost 1 base and J lost 0, with 14 bases in between. Germline CDR1 LNHNV, CDR2 YYDKDF (reference sequence). This CDR3 is 17 amino acids long. CDR3: CATSRGVGVSSTDTQYF. The CDR3 DNA follows: TGTGCCACCAGCAGAGGGGTGGGCGTATCTAGCACAGATACGCAGTATTTT.

The chain has TRBV10-3 and TRBJ1-3, with D perhaps TRBD1 (6 bases). V was shortened by 10 bases and J by 0 bases, with 13 bases between the two germline ends. In germline, CDR1 is ENHRY, CDR2 SYGVKD. The length of the CDR3 is 14 residues. The CDR3: CASLDSNSGNTIYF. The DNA of the CDR3 is TGTGCCAGCCTGGACAGCAACTCTGGAAACACCATATATTTT.

V is TRBV7-3 and J is TRBJ2-3; tentative D call: TRBD2 (6 bases). With 1 base removed from V and 2 bases from J, the gap between germline ends came to 19 bases. Germline-derived CDR1 and CDR2 are SGHTA and FQGTGA. The length of the CDR3 is 18 residues. The CDR3 bases are TGTGCCAGCAGCTTAAATCCCCTGTTGCGGGGTAACACAGATACGCAGTATTTT. Translating gives CASSLNPLLRGNTDTQYF. The full variable domain, rest sourced from reference TRBV7-3 and TRBJ2-3, is GAGVSQTPSNKVTEKGKYVELRCDPISGHTALYWYRQSLGQGPEFLIYFQGTGAADDSGLPNDRFFAVRPEGSVSTLKIQRTERGDSAVYLCASSLNPLLRGNTDTQYFGPGTRLTVL.

The chain carries TRBV7-2 and TRBJ2-1, with D hard to call. This CDR3 is built from 13 residues. V was trimmed by 5 bases and J by 6 bases, leaving 11 bases between them. CDR1 and CDR2 from the germline V gene are SGHTA and FQGNSA. The CDR3 spells CASSLSGGNEQFF. The CDR3 DNA is TGTGCCAGCAGCCTCTCAGGTGGCAATGAGCAGTTCTTC.

The gene calls are TRBV6-6 and TRBJ1-1; 11 bases align to TRBD1. Trimming took 4 bases from V and 4 from J; bases not matched to a gene: 5. CDR1 is MNHNY, CDR2 SVGAGI, per germline (reference sequence). The CDR3 runs to 15 residues. CDR3 coding DNA: TGTGCCAGCAGTTCTCCCGGGACAGGGGGCACTGAAGCTTTCTTT. Its protein product is CASSSPGTGGTEAFF.

CDR3 protein: CASSTIQDQPQHF. As DNA, the CDR3 is TGTGCCAGCAGCACCATACAAGATCAGCCCCAGCATTTT. The genes are TRBV12-3 or TRBV12-4 and TRBJ1-5; D call uncertain. This CDR3 has 13 residues. Trimming cost V 6 bases and J 5 bases, with 11 bases left between them.

Written as DNA, the CDR3 is TGCAGCATCGAGGGAGACAGGGGGACCGGGGAGCTGTTTTTT. It specifies CSIEGDRGTGELFF. The chain is built from TRBV29-1 and TRBJ2-2; TRBD1 matches 9 bases. The CDR3 is 14 residues long. Germline CDR1 and CDR2: SQVTM and ANQGSEA. The junction had 9 bases not matched to a gene; V was cut back by 8 bases and J by 5 bases.

The chain has TRBV14 and TRBJ1-6; D may be TRBD1 (5 bases). Germline V gene lookup returns CDR1 SGHDN and CDR2 FVKESK. The CDR3 sequence is 13 residues long. V shed 2 bases and J shed 7 bases, with 6 bases lying between them. CDR3 bases: TGTGCCAGCAGCCAAAGACAGAATTCACCCCTCCACTTT. Protein: CASSQRQNSPLHF.

V gene TRBV5-8 combines with J gene TRBJ2-3; D is perhaps TRBD2 (5 bases). Trimming cost V 7 bases and J 2 bases, with 17 bases left between them. Germline CDR1 SGHTS, CDR2 YDEGEE. This CDR3 spans 15 amino acids. The CDR3 reads CASRGSAGVTDTQYF. For the CDR3, the DNA is TGTGCCAGCCGAGGGTCGGCCGGGGTCACAGATACGCAGTATTTT.

This chain joins TRBV6-5 and TRBJ1-6, with D hard to call. Per the germline V gene, CDR1 is MNHEY and CDR2 is SVGAGI. This CDR3 is 13 amino acids long. The ends were cut back, 2 bases at V and 10 bases at J, with 9 bases in the middle. CDR3 loop: CASSYALQSPLHF. For the CDR3, the DNA is TGTGCCAGCAGTTACGCCCTGCAGTCACCCCTCCACTTT.

V is TRBV13 and J is TRBJ2-5; D is ambiguous. Germline V gene lookup returns CDR1 PRHDT and CDR2 FYEKMQ (reference sequence). The ends were cut back, 5 bases at V and 4 bases at J, with 5 bases in the middle. The CDR3 has 11 amino acids. The CDR3 loop is CASSLRETQYF. CDR3 nucleotide sequence: TGTGCCAGCAGCCTCAGAGAGACCCAGTACTTC.

The chain couples TRBV10-2 to TRBJ1-5; 7 nucleotides line up with TRBD1. This CDR3 contains 13 residues. The germline V gene encodes CDR1 WSHSY and CDR2 SAAADI. After removal of 3 bases from V and 9 bases from J, the junction contained 5 bases not matched to a gene. CDR3 amino acids: CASSETRGRPQHF. The CDR3 nucleotides are TGCGCCAGCAGTGAAACAAGGGGGCGGCCCCAGCATTTT.

V is TRBV9 and J is TRBJ2-5; TRBD2 matches 7 bases. CDR1 is SGDLS, CDR2 YYNGEE, per germline. CDR3 length: 13 amino acids. With V trimmed by 4 bases and J by 3 bases, 3 bases remained unmatched. The CDR3 here is CASSPGLKETQYF. CDR3 nucleotides: TGTGCCAGCAGCCCGGGACTAAAAGAGACCCAGTACTTC.

This clone was detected only a few times. The gene calls are TRBV6-5 and TRBJ1-2; no reliable D call. CDR1 is MNHEY and CDR2 is SVGAGI in the germline V gene. The CDR3 runs to 15 residues. Trimming shortened V by 0 bases and J by 2 bases, and 10 bases separated the two germline ends. The CDR3 DNA follows: TGTGCCAGCAGTTACTCGAGGGATTCCAACTATGGCTACACCTTC. This codes for CASSYSRDSNYGYTF.

The J gene is TRBJ2-1, the V gene TRBV7-3; TRBD2 might be the D (6 bases). The CDR3 is made up of 14 amino acids. Germline assignment: CDR1 SGHTA and CDR2 FQGTGA. The V end lost 3 bases, the J end lost 1 base, and 7 bases lay between the germline ends. The CDR3 reads CASSFGGSYNEQFF. The DNA for the CDR3 is TGTGCCAGCAGCTTTGGGGGGTCCTACAATGAGCAGTTCTTC.